These 22 T cell receptor beta chains originate from one sample sequenced in a study of cytomegalovirus exposure and HLA in healthy donors. The PCR made use of 60 Vbeta and 13 Jbeta primers. Generated by immunoSEQ multiplex PCR, the TCRdb table keeps only in-frame clones and is missing some. This sample's table reports roughly 51,000 clones. The source material was PBMCs. These receptors were taken from a male donor in good health and CMV-seropositive.

The chain recombines TRBV27 with TRBJ2-3; D is undetermined. The CDR3 is 12 residues long. The V gene's germline CDR1 is MNHEY and CDR2 SMNVEV (reference sequence). V lost 5 bases and J lost 1, with 4 bases in between. This chain's CDR3 is CASSRGTDTQYF. The CDR3 DNA is TGTGCCAGCAGTCGGGGCACAGATACGCAGTATTTT.

The chain combines TRBV5-1 with TRBJ2-7; 7 bases match TRBD1. The CDR3 totals 15 residues. In germline, CDR1 is SGHRS, CDR2 YFSETQ. Trimming cost V 4 bases and J 3 bases; bases outside gene matches: 10. CDR3 bases: TGCGCCAGCAGCGCCGACTCCGGGACAGACTACGAGCAGTACTTC. Translating it yields CASSADSGTDYEQYF.

DNA for the CDR3: TGCGCCAGCAGCTCAACAGGGGTTCACAAGACCCAGTACTTC. Translated, it gives CASSSTGVHKTQYF. The chain is built from TRBV5-1 and TRBJ2-5, with 7 bases lining up with TRBD1. J gave up 6 bases and V 3 bases, and 8 bases lay outside the gene matches. Per the germline V gene, CDR1 is SGHRS and CDR2 is YFSETQ. The CDR3 sequence is 14 residues long.

The gene calls are TRBV7-9 and TRBJ2-3; 7 bases fit TRBD2. CDR1 and CDR2 (germline): SEHNR, FQNEAQ (reference sequence). The CDR3 has 15 residues. The junction had 8 bases not matched to a gene; V was cut back by 4 bases and J by 4 bases. CDR3 nucleotide sequence: TGTGCCAGCAGCTCCCTGACTAGCTCTGCAGATACGCAGTATTTT. It codes for CASSSLTSSADTQYF.

V usage is TRBV7-3 and J usage is TRBJ1-1; TRBD1 might be the D (6 bases). V lost 5 bases to trimming and J lost 4 bases, with 20 bases between them. Germline CDR1 and CDR2: SGHTA and FQGTGA. The CDR3 spans 16 residues. The CDR3 DNA reads as TGTGCCAGCAGCCCCCGGGGGGGGCTTGAGGTCACTGAAGCTTTCTTT. This gives the protein CASSPRGGLEVTEAFF.

The rearrangement joins TRBV2 to TRBJ1-2; D gene ambiguous. Trimming shortened V by 2 bases and J by 7 bases, and 17 bases separated the two germline ends. The CDR3 loop spans 15 amino acids. Germline CDR1 reads SNHLY; CDR2 reads FYNNEI. As DNA, the CDR3 is TGTGCCAGCAGTGAATCAGGCACAACCCCTATTGGCTACACCTTC. Amino acids: CASSESGTTPIGYTF.

The J gene is TRBJ2-5, the V gene TRBV5-1, with TRBD2 matching over 8 bases. The J segment lost 2 bases and the V segment lost 2 bases, leaving 8 bases of the junction unmatched. Germline CDR1 and CDR2: SGHRS and YFSETQ. This CDR3 has 16 residues. The CDR3 nucleotides read TGCGCCAGCAGCTTTCCCGGGGGGGCCCTACAAGAGACCCAGTACTTC. Translated: CASSFPGGALQETQYF. Looking up the rest from reference TRBV5-1 and TRBJ2-5 gives the full variable domain: KAGVTQTPRYLIKTRGQQVTLSCSPISGHRSVSWYQQTPGQGLQFLFEYFSETQRNKGNFPGRFSGRQFSNSRSEMNVSTLELGDSALYLCASSFPGGALQETQYFGPGTRLLVL.

As regards this clone: This sample also contains other DNA sequences that code for the same CDR3. The chain combines TRBV7-3 with TRBJ2-5, with TRBD2 identical over 11 bases. The CDR3 has 15 residues. Germline V gene lookup returns CDR1 SGHTA and CDR2 FQGTGA. V dropped 3 bases and J dropped 4; count of bases not matched to a gene: 4. The CDR3: CASSFSGGAGETQYF. The CDR3 nucleotides read TGTGCCAGCAGCTTTAGCGGGGGGGCCGGAGAGACCCAGTACTTC.

CDR3 DNA: TGTGCCAGCAGTAACTGGGGGGGCCACGAGCAGTACTTC. It yields the protein CASSNWGGHEQYF. The gene calls are TRBV2 and TRBJ2-7; TRBD2 might be the D (7 bases). Trimming removed 5 bases from V and 5 bases from J, with 13 bases in between. CDR1 is SNHLY and CDR2 is FYNNEI in the germline V gene. The CDR3 runs to 13 residues. Drawing the rest from reference TRBV2 and TRBJ2-7, the complete variable domain is EPEVTQTPSHQVTQMGQEVILRCVPISNHLYFYWYRQILGQKVEFLVSFYNNEISEKSEIFDDQFSVERPDGSNFTLKIRSTKLEDSAMYFCASSNWGGHEQYFGPGTRLTVT.

The CDR3 DNA reads TGTGCCTGGGAGGGGACAGGGGGCTTCACAGATACGCAGTATTTT. As protein: CAWEGTGGFTDTQYF. This chain uses TRBV30 with TRBJ2-3; 12 bases are a match to TRBD1. From germline, CDR1 is GTSNPN and CDR2 SVGIG (reference sequence). Trimming took 5 bases from V and 2 from J; bases not matched to a gene: 5. The CDR3 is 15 residues long.

This chain connects TRBV6-1 to TRBJ2-2, with TRBD1 matching 9 bases. Germline V gives CDR1 MNHNS, CDR2 SASEGT. The CDR3 consists of 14 residues. Trimming took 6 bases from V and 8 from J; bases not matched to a gene: 7. This CDR3 is CASREQGAGGELFF. CDR3 bases: TGTGCCAGCAGGGAACAGGGGGCGGGAGGGGAGCTGTTTTTT.

This chain joins TRBV7-9 and TRBJ1-3; D is perhaps TRBD1 (5 bases). The CDR3 runs 16 residues. Germline V lookup: CDR1 SEHNR, CDR2 FQNEAQ (reference sequence). V was shortened by 5 bases and J by 2 bases, with 16 bases between the two germline ends. CDR3 residues: CASSPVAGFPGNTIYF. In DNA, the CDR3 is TGTGCCAGCAGCCCAGTGGCAGGGTTCCCTGGAAACACCATATATTTT.

The CDR3 nucleotides are TGTGCCAGCAGTGAAGCCCCGGGACAGCAAGAGACCCAGTACTTC. Residues: CASSEAPGQQETQYF. The V and J genes are TRBV2 and TRBJ2-5, with TRBD1 matching 7 bases. V gave up 0 bases and J gave up 2 bases; unmatched junction bases: 3. Germline V lookup: CDR1 SNHLY, CDR2 FYNNEI. This CDR3 spans 15 amino acids.

J is TRBJ2-3 and V is TRBV6-5; TRBD2 matches at 7 bases. V dropped 0 bases and J dropped 4; count of bases not matched to a gene: 7. The CDR3 totals 16 residues. Germline CDR1 and CDR2: MNHEY and SVGAGI. The DNA for the CDR3 is TGTGCCAGCAGTTACTCTGGGAGGGTGAGGTCAGATACGCAGTATTTT. Its translation is CASSYSGRVRSDTQYF.

The rearrangement joins TRBV27 to TRBJ1-3, with D perhaps matching TRBD1 (5 bases). Per germline, CDR1 MNHEY and CDR2 SMNVEV (reference sequence). V was clipped by 10 bases and J by 9 bases, with 28 bases between them. The CDR3 consists of 16 residues. CDR3 in DNA: TGTGCCACCGGACACAAACAACCAATCCCATTGTGCACCATATATTTT. It translates to CATGHKQPIPLCTIYF.

V and J are TRBV2 and TRBJ2-5; 7 bases match TRBD2. This CDR3 has 15 amino acids. V was pared by 3 bases and J by 2 bases, with 6 bases of the junction left unmatched. In germline, CDR1 is SNHLY, CDR2 FYNNEI. CDR3 coding DNA: TGTGCCAGCAGTGATGGTAGCGGGCCACAAGAGACCCAGTACTTC. Encoded protein: CASSDGSGPQETQYF. Based on the CDR3 plus reference TRBV2 and TRBJ2-5, the full variable domain is EPEVTQTPSHQVTQMGQEVILRCVPISNHLYFYWYRQILGQKVEFLVSFYNNEISEKSEIFDDQFSVERPDGSNFTLKIRSTKLEDSAMYFCASSDGSGPQETQYFGPGTRLLVL.

The chain employs TRBV29-1 and TRBJ2-3; D remains ambiguous. The germline V gene encodes CDR1 SQVTM and CDR2 ANQGSEA. The ends were cut back, 3 bases at V and 2 bases at J, with 12 bases in the middle. CDR3 length: 14 residues. This CDR3 reads CSVDGGRLTDTQYF. In DNA form, the CDR3 reads TGCAGCGTTGACGGTGGGCGTCTCACAGATACGCAGTATTTT.

The genes are TRBV5-1 and TRBJ2-1, with D perhaps matching TRBD1 (5 bases). V lost 2 bases, J lost 7 bases, and 10 bases lay in between. This CDR3 is built from 13 residues. The V gene's germline CDR1 is SGHRS and CDR2 YFSETQ. The CDR3, as DNA: TGCGCCAGCAGCTTACCCCAGGGAAATGAGCAGTTCTTC. Amino acid sequence: CASSLPQGNEQFF.

This chain connects TRBV11-2 to TRBJ1-1, with D possibly being TRBD1 (5 bases). Germline values: CDR1 SGHAT, CDR2 FQNNGV. This CDR3 spans 13 amino acids. V dropped 0 bases and J dropped 5 bases, with 7 bases sitting between them. As DNA, the CDR3 is TGTGCCAGCAGCTTAGACCGGGGGACTGAAGCTTTCTTT. This codes for CASSLDRGTEAFF.

The gene calls are TRBV5-1 and TRBJ2-3; TRBD1 matches at 10 bases. V was pared by 0 bases and J by 1 base, with 2 bases of the junction left unmatched. There are 16 residues in the CDR3. Germline CDR1 SGHRS, CDR2 YFSETQ. In DNA, the CDR3 is TGCGCCAGCAGCTTGGGGGGGACAGGGGGCACAGATACGCAGTATTTT. Protein: CASSLGGTGGTDTQYF.

CDR3 bases: TGTGCCAGCGCCCCGAAGGAGGCGGCTTCCACCATATATTTT. This translates into CASAPKEAASTIYF. The chain is built from TRBV6-5 and TRBJ1-3; the D is unclear. The V and J ends lost 8 bases and 9 bases respectively, with 20 bases between them. The CDR3 consists of 14 residues. Germline CDR1 is MNHEY and CDR2 is SVGAGI.

V usage is TRBV11-2 and J usage is TRBJ2-1, with 11 bases fitting TRBD2. Germline trimming cut 4 bases from V and 6 bases from J; bases unmatched to any gene: 17. The CDR3 sequence is 19 residues long. Germline V CDR1 and CDR2: SGHAT, FQNNGV. DNA of the CDR3: TGTGCCAGCAGCTCTATAGCGGGGGGGCCAGGGGGCGGCCGCAATGAGCAGTTCTTC. Amino acid sequence: CASSSIAGGPGGGRNEQFF.